A single sample gave rise to the 8 T cell receptor beta chains below, sequenced in a study of tumor-infiltrating lymphocytes in primary liver carcinoma. Germline DNA was also extracted, while the blood RNA originated from unsorted whole blood. Synthesis of TCR beta cDNA was carried out from about 0.55 ug total RNA with a constant-region primer. ARM-PCR, slightly modified, supplied the TCR beta libraries through three nested multiplex PCR rounds. With TRBV1-TRBV30 forward primers and a C-beta reverse primer, the first two PCR rounds were run for roughly 9 cycles each. TCRdb reprocessed the multiplex PCR reads via MiXCR and lists one record per CDR3 protein. This repertoire shows about 300,000 distinct CDR3 sequences, 65% found once; its top ten account for roughly 9%. Material: peripheral blood. The receptors shown here come from a middle-aged man with primary liver carcinoma and hepatitis B virus infection.

The chain carries TRBV6-4 and TRBJ2-3; D is unresolved. The CDR3 is 15 amino acids. CDR1 MRHNA and CDR2 SNTAGT come from the germline V gene. V was pared by 2 bases and J by 2 bases, with 11 bases between. The DNA for the CDR3 is TGTGCCAGCAGTGACACACGGACCATCACAGATACGCAGTATTTT. Amino acid sequence: CASSDTRTITDTQYF.

Concerning this clonotype: Since a much larger clone is just one base distant, this may be a read error. A read error is likely, as this CDR3 ends without the conserved phenylalanine or tryptophan. J is TRBJ2-1 and V is TRBV6-1; D perhaps matches TRBD1 (6 bases). V lost 11 bases, J lost 5 bases, and 22 bases lay in between. Germline loops: CDR1 MNHNS, CDR2 SASEGT. The CDR3 length is 15 residues. The CDR3 here is CAAEGTPIRHNEQFS. The CDR3 DNA reads TGTGCCGCTGAGGGGACACCGATCCGACACAATGAGCAGTTCTCC.

Remarks on this clonotype: A much larger clonotype is one base distant, so this may be a read error. CDR3 DNA sequence: TGCGCCAGCAGCCAAGAATGGGGATTCAATTCCTACAAGCAGTACTTC. Amino acid sequence: CASSQEWGFNSYKQYF. This chain joins TRBV4-3 and TRBJ2-7; D unclear. The CDR3 spans 16 residues. The germline gives CDR1 LGHNA, CDR2 YSLEER.

Concerning this clonotype: Since a much larger clone is just one base distant, this may be a read error. The chain joins TRBV5-4 to TRBJ2-3; D may be TRBD2 (6 bases). Germline V lookup: CDR1 SGHNT, CDR2 YYREEE (reference sequence). The CDR3 is 14 amino acids. CDR3 residues: CASNLGTSPDTQYF. In nucleotides, the CDR3 is TGTGCCAGCAACTTGGGTACTAGCCCAGATACGCAGTATTTT.

As concerns this clonotype: A much larger clone differs by one base, so this may be a read error. In DNA, the CDR3 is TGTGCCTGCAGTTCCAGGACATCTGAAGCTTTCTTT. Its translation: CACSSRTSEAFF. This chain joins TRBV6-2 or TRBV6-3 and TRBJ1-1; D perhaps matches TRBD1 (5 bases). This CDR3 spans 12 amino acids. Germline lookup yields CDR1 MNHEY and CDR2 SVGEGT.

The genes are TRBV5-1 and TRBJ2-5; 8 bases match TRBD1. The germline V gene has CDR1 SGHRS and CDR2 YFSETQ. The trim removed 2 bases at V and 5 bases at J, leaving 5 bases unmatched. CDR3 length: 14 amino acids. The DNA for the CDR3 is TGCGCCAGCAGCTTCTCAGGGGGCGCGGAGACCCAGTACTTC. Translation gives CASSFSGGAETQYF.

At least ten counts were recorded for this clonotype. The CDR3 here is CASSYVRKSGTEAFF. The CDR3 DNA is TGTGCCAGCAGTTACGTTAGAAAGAGTGGCACTGAAGCTTTCTTT. The genes are TRBV6-5 and TRBJ1-1; D is unresolved. Germline V lookup: CDR1 MNHEY, CDR2 SVGAGI. Trimming left V 2 bases short and J 4 bases short, with 14 bases between. The CDR3 is made up of 15 amino acids.

Note on this clonotype: At one of its ends the junction is not consistent with the germline gene, which may arise from a read error. The rearrangement joins TRBV11-1 to TRBJ2-3, with 8 bases fitting TRBD1. In germline, CDR1 is SGHAT, CDR2 FQDESV (reference sequence). The CDR3 runs to 15 residues. Here the CDR3 reads CTSSRDDRGTDTQYF. In nucleotides, the CDR3 is TGTACCAGCAGCAGAGATGACAGGGGAACAGATACGCAGTATTTT.